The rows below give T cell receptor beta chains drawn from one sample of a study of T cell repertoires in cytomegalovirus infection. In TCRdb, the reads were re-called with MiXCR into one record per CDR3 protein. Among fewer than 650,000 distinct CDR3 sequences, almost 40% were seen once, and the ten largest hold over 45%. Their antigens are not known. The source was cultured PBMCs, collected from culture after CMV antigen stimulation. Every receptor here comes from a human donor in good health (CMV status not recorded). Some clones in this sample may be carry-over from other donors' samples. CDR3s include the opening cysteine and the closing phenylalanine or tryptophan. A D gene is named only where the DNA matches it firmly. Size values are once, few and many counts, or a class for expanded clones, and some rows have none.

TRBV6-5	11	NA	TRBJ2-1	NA	TGTGCCAGCAAGTCCTACAATGAGCAGTTCTTC	CASKSYNEQFF
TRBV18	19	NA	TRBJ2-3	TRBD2	TGTGCCAGCTCACCTTCGTCTGGGACTAGCGGGGGGACCACAGATACGCAGTATTTT	CASSPSSGTSGGTTDTQYF
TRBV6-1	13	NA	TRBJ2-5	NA	TGTGCCAGTGTCTCCAGGGGAGAAGAGACCCAGTACTTC	CASVSRGEETQYF
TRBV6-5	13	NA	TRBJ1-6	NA	TGTGCCAGCACTGAGGGCTATAATTCACCCCTCCACTTT	CASTEGYNSPLHF
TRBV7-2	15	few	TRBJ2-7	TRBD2	TGTGCCAGCAGCTTAGCCTGGCGGGGGGGCTACGAGCAGTACTTC	CASSLAWRGGYEQYF
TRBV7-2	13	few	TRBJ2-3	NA	TGTGCCAGCAGCTCCAAGCCCCTAGATACGCAGTATTTT	CASSSKPLDTQYF
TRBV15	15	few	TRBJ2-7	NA	TGTGCCACCAGCAGAGATGCCGCAGGTACCTACGAGCAGTACTTC	CATSRDAAGTYEQYF
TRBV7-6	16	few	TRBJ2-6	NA	TGTGCCAGCAGCTTAACAGGAGGGGCTGGGGCCAACGTCCTGACTTTC	CASSLTGGAGANVLTF
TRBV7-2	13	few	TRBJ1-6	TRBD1	TGTGCCAGTGGGACAGAGTATAATTCACCCCTCCACTTT	CASGTEYNSPLHF
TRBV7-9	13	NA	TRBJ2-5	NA	TGTGCCAGCAGCTTTTCGGGGTCGGAGACCCAGTACTTC	CASSFSGSETQYF
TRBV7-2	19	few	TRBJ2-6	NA	TGTGCCAGCAGCCCTCTCGGCCGCCTCTCTACGTGGGGGGCCAACGTCCTGACTTTC	CASSPLGRLSTWGANVLTF
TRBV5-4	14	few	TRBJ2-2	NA	TGTGCCAGCAGCCGCGACTTGGGCGCCGGGGAGCTGTTTTTT	CASSRDLGAGELFF
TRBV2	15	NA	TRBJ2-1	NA	TGTGCCAGCAGTGAGGACCCTGGGACAATCGATGAGCAGTTCTTC	CASSEDPGTIDEQFF
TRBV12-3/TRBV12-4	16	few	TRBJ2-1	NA	TGTGCCAGCAGCCAGCCCGGGTCTCACGTCGGGAATGAGCAGTTCTTC	CASSQPGSHVGNEQFF
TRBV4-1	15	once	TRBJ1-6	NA	TGCGCCAGCAGCCAAGGATGGGCCGGGTTGAGGCCCCTCCACTTT	CASSQGWAGLRPLHF
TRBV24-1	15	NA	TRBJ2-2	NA	TGTGCCACCAGTGTCGGGACGGCCAACACCGGGGAGCTGTTTTTT	CATSVGTANTGELFF
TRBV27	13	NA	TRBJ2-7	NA	TGTGCCAGCCGGACCAACCCGTCAACCGAGCAGTACTTC	CASRTNPSTEQYF
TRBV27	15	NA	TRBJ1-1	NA	TGTGCCAGCAGCTCGGCGGGACGGAAAAACACTGAAGCTTTCTTT	CASSSAGRKNTEAFF